Sequencing of this T cell receptor beta chain was carried out in a study of T-cell memory formation after mild COVID-19 (TCRdb year 2021). Background on the whole study: Most TCR sequence clusters were specific to one of the two donors. Longitudinal TCRalpha and TCRbeta repertoire sequencing tracked T-cell clones expanding and contracting after mild COVID-19 in two donors. Two young, previously healthy adult volunteers, one female and one male, were included in the cohort. General study outcomes and caveats: The detection of some responding clones in pre-infection memory suggests that pre-existing cross-reactive memory T cells joined the SARS-CoV-2 response. SARS-CoV-2 specificity was not confirmed for the second-wave clones peaking on day 37. From day 15 to 85, contracting clones showed balanced CD4/CD8 phenotypes, whereas a second wave of clones that expanded from day 15 to 37 leaned towards CD4+. Contracting CD4+ clones appeared mostly in the CM and EM memory subsets, whereas CD8+ clones were enriched in EMRA. Only a couple of mild cases were covered in the study, and larger cohorts including severe cases with pre-infection samples were considered necessary.

From the cysteine up to the phenylalanine, the CDR3 has a length of 15 residues. Only the CDR3 DNA is retained, 45 bases long and in frame from the first base. PBMCs were isolated by Ficoll-Paque density gradient centrifugation. These reads were obtained on an Illumina NovaSeq 6000. cDNA libraries for TCRalpha and TCRbeta were prepared by 5'RACE using constant-segment primers, with sample barcodes and unique molecular identifiers added. Trizol reagent was used to extract RNA from every sample. Library amplification was performed in two PCR steps, and a second sample barcode and Illumina TruSeq adapters were introduced in the second step. Sequencing of the libraries was done on an Illumina NovaSeq, producing 2 x 150 bp paired-end reads. Processing in the source paper ran as follows. With migec v1.2.7, reads were demultiplexed and then collapsed into UMI-guided consensus sequences. With mixcr v2.1.11, UMI consensuses were aligned to TRA and TRB V and J templates and assembled into clonotypes. Clonotypes were classified as expanded or contracted when called significant by both edgeR and NoisET, with noise models trained on biological replicates. For edgeR calls, the cutoffs were a false discovery rate-adjusted p below 0.01 and a log2 fold-change threshold of 1. As an exploratory analysis of dynamics, PCA with hierarchical clustering was applied to max-normalized trajectories of the 1000 most abundant clonotypes. Separately sequenced CD4+ and CD8+ repertoires were used to assign the CD4 or CD8 phenotype of responding clones. TCRdb reran the public reads through fastp at Q25 and MiXCR, keeping productive beta chains. Every entry covers one CDR3 protein and lists the most common genes and DNA from its rows. These V and J calls originate from TCRdb's pipeline instead of the authors' own analysis. The sample has around 200,000 distinct CDR3 sequences on record, 10% of them singletons. The ten largest clones capture 2.5% to 3.5% of the sample.

As to this clonotype: Its antigen remains unidentified. One base away there is no much larger clone; base qualities are not given.

This chain is built from TRBV21-1 and TRBJ2-7. TRBV21-1 is annotated as a pseudogene. This receptor was taken from a man between 18 and 29 years old who had mild COVID-19 (a few samples of this study predate the infection). The sample titles of this study are shuffled in the database, so cell type and time point are left out; the donor was told from shared clones. Specimen: PBMCs or a T cell subset sorted from them (not recorded which). The sequence in DNA is TGTGCCAGCAGCAAAGTTGTCGGCAGGTGGTACGAGCAGTACTTC. This yields the protein CASSKVVGRWYEQYF.